This T cell receptor (beta chain) was sequenced in a study of CD8 T cells in Susac syndrome. Per germline, CDR1 LGHDT and CDR2 YNNKEL (reference sequence). With 4 bases clipped from V and 4 bases from J, the junction kept 10 bases outside the gene matches. This CDR3 contains 16 residues. This clonotype was seen a single time. With random hexamers, 0.5 to 1 ug RNA was reverse transcribed. TCRdb reprocessed the immunoSEQ multiplex PCR reads via MiXCR and lists one record per CDR3 protein. The sample shows about 130,000 distinct CDR3 sequences, about 93% of them seen only once. Sequencing used CD8+ T cells from PBMCs. The chain has TRBV3-1 and TRBJ1-2; 9 bases align to TRBD1. The source is a human donor with multiple sclerosis. The DNA for the CDR3 is TGTGCCAGCAGCCTGAACCGGGACAGGGTTAGCTATGGCTACACCTTC. Amino acid sequence: CASSLNRDRVSYGYTF.